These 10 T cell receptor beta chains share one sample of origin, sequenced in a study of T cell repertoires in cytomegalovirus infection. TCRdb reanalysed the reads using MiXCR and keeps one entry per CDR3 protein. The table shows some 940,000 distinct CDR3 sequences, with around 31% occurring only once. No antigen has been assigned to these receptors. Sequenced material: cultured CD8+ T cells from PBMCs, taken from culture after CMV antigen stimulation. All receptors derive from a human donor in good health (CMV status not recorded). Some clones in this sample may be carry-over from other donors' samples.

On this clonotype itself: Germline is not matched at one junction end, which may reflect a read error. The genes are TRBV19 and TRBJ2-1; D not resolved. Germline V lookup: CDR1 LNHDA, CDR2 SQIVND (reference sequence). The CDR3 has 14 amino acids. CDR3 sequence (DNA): TGTGTCAGTAGTATAAGTAAGCTGAGCGATGAGCAGTTCTTC. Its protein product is CVSSISKLSDEQFF. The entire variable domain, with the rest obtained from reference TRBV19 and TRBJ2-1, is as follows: DGGITQSPKYLFRKEGQNVTLSCEQNLNHDAMYWYRQDPGQGLRLIYYSQIVNDFQKGDIAEGYSVSREKKESFPLTVTSAQKNPTAFYLCVSSISKLSDEQFFGPGTRLTVL.

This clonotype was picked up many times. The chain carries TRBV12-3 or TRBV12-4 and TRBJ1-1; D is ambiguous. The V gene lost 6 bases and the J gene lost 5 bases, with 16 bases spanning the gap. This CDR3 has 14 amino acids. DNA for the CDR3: TGTGCCAGCAGATCCGAGGACCCAGCAACTGAAGCTTTCTTT. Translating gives CASRSEDPATEAFF.

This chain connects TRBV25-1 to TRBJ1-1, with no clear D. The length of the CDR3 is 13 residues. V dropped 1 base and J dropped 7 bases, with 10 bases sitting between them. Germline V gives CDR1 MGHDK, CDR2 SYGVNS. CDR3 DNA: TGTGCCAGCAGTGAATTTTTCGGAGGTGAAGCTTTCTTT. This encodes CASSEFFGGEAFF. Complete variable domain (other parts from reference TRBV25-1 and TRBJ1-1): EADIYQTPRYLVIGTGKKITLECSQTMGHDKMYWYQQDPGMELHLIHYSYGVNSTEKGDLSSESTVSRIRTEHFPLTLESARPSHTSQYLCASSEFFGGEAFFGQGTRLTVV.

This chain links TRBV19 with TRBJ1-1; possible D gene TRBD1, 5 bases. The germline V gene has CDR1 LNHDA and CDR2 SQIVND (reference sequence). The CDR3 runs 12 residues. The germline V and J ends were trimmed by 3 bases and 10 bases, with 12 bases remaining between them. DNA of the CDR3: TGTGCCAGTAGTATTGGAGGGGATAGAGCTTTCTTT. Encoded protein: CASSIGGDRAFF.

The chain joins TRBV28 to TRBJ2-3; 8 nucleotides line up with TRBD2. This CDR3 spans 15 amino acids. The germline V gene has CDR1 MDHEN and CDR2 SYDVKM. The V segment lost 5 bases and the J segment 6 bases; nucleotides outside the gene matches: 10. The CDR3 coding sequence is TGTGCCAGCAGTAAACTAGCGGACTATCATGATACGCAGTATTTT. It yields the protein CASSKLADYHDTQYF. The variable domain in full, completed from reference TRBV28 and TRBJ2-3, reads DVKVTQSSRYLVKRTGEKVFLECVQDMDHENMFWYRQDPGLGLRLIYFSYDVKMKEKGDIPEGYSVSREKKERFSLILESASTNQTSMYLCASSKLADYHDTQYFGPGTRLTVL.

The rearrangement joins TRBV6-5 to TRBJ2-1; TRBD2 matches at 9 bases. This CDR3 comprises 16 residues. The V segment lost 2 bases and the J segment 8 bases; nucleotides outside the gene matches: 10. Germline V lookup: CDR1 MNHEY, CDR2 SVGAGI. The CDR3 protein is CASSYGGGGAMYEQFF. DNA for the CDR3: TGTGCCAGCAGTTACGGAGGCGGGGGGGCCATGTATGAGCAGTTCTTC.

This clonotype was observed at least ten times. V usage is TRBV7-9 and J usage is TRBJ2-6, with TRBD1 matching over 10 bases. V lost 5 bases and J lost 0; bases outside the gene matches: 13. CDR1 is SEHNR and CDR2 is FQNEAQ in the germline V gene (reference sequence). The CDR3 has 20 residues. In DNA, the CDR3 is TGTGCCAGCAGCGGAAATCTAAGGACAGGGGGGGACTCTGGGGCCAACGTCCTGACTTTC. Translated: CASSGNLRTGGDSGANVLTF.

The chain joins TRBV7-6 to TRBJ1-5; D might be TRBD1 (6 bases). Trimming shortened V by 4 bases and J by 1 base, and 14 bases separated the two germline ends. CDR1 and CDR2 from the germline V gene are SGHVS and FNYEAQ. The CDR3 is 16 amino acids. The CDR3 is CASSSPGAGSNQPQHF. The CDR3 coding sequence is TGTGCCAGCAGCTCGCCGGGGGCAGGAAGCAATCAGCCCCAGCATTTT.

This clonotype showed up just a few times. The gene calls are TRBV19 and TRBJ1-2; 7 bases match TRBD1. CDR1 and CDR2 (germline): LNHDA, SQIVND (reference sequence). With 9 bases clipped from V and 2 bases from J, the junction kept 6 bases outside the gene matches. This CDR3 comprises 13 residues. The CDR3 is CASTGDSNYGYTF. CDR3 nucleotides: TGTGCCAGCACAGGGGATTCAAACTATGGCTACACCTTC.

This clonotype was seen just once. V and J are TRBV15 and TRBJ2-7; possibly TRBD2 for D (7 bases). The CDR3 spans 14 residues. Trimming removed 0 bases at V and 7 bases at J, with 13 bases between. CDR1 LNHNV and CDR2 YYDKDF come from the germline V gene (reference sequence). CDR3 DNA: TGTGCCACCAGCAGAGATGGGGGGGCGGAAGAGCAGTACTTC. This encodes CATSRDGGAEEQYF.